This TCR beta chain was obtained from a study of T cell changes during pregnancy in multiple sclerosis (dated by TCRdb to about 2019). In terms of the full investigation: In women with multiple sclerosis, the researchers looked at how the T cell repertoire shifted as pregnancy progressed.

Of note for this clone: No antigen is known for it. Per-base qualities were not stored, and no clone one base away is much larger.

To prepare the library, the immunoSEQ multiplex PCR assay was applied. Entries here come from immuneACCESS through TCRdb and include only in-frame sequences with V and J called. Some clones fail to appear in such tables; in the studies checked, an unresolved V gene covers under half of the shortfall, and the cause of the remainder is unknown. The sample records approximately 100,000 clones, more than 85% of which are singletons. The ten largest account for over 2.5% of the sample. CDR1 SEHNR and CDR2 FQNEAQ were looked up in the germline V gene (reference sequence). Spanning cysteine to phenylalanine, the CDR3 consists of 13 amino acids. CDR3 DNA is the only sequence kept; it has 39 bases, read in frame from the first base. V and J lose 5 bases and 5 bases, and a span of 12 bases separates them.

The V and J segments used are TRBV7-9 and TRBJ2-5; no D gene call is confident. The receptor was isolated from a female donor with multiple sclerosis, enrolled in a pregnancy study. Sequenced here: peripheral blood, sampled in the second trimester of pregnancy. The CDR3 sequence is CASSLSPWETQYF. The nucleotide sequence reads TGTGCCAGCAGCCTTAGCCCCTGGGAGACCCAGTACTTC.